The present T cell receptor (beta chain) was sequenced within a study of shared clonotypes between healthy human individuals. Authors' analysis steps: ImmunoSEQ supplied junction-only sequences lacking quality scores, so filtering was different. Clones were read by immunoSEQ multiplex PCR, and TCRdb kept only the in-frame ones, dropping some. V, J and clone size are taken as reported in that table, and D and trimming were inferred from the DNA itself. This table has roughly 1,100,000 clones, more than 60% appearing once. This CDR3 contains 13 residues. V was pared by 5 bases and J by 5 bases, with 12 bases between. The V gene's germline CDR1 is SGHVS and CDR2 FNYEAQ.

This chain links TRBV7-6 with TRBJ2-5; tentative D call: TRBD1 (6 bases). This receptor was taken from a man in his late teens or twenties in good health. The sequencing sample was made of memory CD4+ T cells sorted from blood. Described subset: CD45RA-negative fraction. This CDR3 reads CASSPGQFETQYF. The CDR3 DNA sequence: TGTGCCAGCAGCCCCGGACAGTTTGAGACCCAGTACTTC.